The following is a T cell receptor (beta chain) sequence with its context. As yet, its antigen is unknown. The data belong to a study of regulatory and conventional T cells in RAG deficiency. Genomic DNA came from blood conventional CD4+ T cells gated CD25-low CD127-high. Germline V gives CDR1 SGHNT, CDR2 YYREEE (reference sequence). The CDR3 is 14 amino acids. V shed 4 bases, J shed 4 bases, and the junction held 5 bases outside the gene matches. Sequenced by immunoSEQ multiplex PCR; TCRdb stores in-frame clones only, minus some. Of about 30,000 clones listed, 90% to 97% are singletons. Study-level results: Patient subsets had shorter CDR3s; Omenn Treg-Tconv overlap exceeded 80%.

This same sample was also part of a study on regulatory T cells. That paper notes: Amplification used 52 TRBV primers and 13 TRBJ primers.

V usage is TRBV5-4 and J usage is TRBJ1-2; 9 nucleotides agree with TRBD1. What was sequenced was CD25- CD4+ T cells sorted from blood. This TCR was recovered from a human donor in good health. CDR3 DNA sequence: TGTGCCAGCAGCGCAGGACAGGGGAGCTATGGCTACACCTTC. Its translation: CASSAGQGSYGYTF.